This TCR beta chain was found in a study of OX40 agonist ivuxolimab in advanced cancers. Produced via immunoSEQ multiplex PCR; TCRdb's table is partial and in-frame only. The sample has tens of thousands of clones, around 91% seen once. Looked up from germline, CDR1 is SGDLS and CDR2 is YYNGEE. The CDR3 covers 13 residues. The ends lost 8 bases at V and 3 bases at J; junction bases unmatched: 5. The TCR originated in an adult with an advanced solid tumor such as melanoma, head and neck, liver or kidney cancer. The chain couples TRBV9 to TRBJ1-2; 9 bases agree with TRBD1. Specimen: CD4+ or CD8+ T cells sorted from blood, collected in a trial of the OX40 agonist ivuxolimab. CDR3: CASTGGAHYGYTF. The CDR3 nucleotides are TGTGCCAGTACAGGGGGCGCGCACTATGGCTACACCTTC.